One and the same sample provided the 2 T cell receptor beta chains below, sequenced in a study of response to subunit inactivated influenza vaccine. TCRdb ran MiXCR on the RT-PCR reads and lists one entry per CDR3 protein. The data show 500,000 or so distinct CDR3 sequences, with around 9.9% seen just once and more than 10% held by the top ten. This specimen consisted of PBMCs from blood, obtained 45 days after vaccination. The receptor source for this set is a man aged 45-65 years who received an inactivated influenza vaccine.

The sample holds a few counts of this clonotype. The J gene is TRBJ2-5, the V gene TRBV12-3 or TRBV12-4, with TRBD2 matching over 10 bases. This CDR3 spans 16 amino acids. After removal of 3 bases from V and 1 base from J, the junction contained 5 bases not matched to a gene. DNA for the CDR3: TGTGCCAGCAGTTTCTCAAGCGGGGGGGCCCAAGAGACCCAGTACTTC. It is translated as CASSFSSGGAQETQYF.

This clonotype turned up a few times. The J gene is TRBJ1-2, the V gene TRBV20-1; 8 bases align to TRBD1. Germline V gene lookup returns CDR1 DFQATT and CDR2 SNEGSKA (reference sequence). V lost 6 bases, J lost 4 bases, and 13 bases stayed unmatched. The CDR3 extends over 15 amino acids. CDR3 in DNA: TGCAGTGCGCCGACCCCAGGGGGCTTGATCTATGGCTACACCTTC. This translates into CSAPTPGGLIYGYTF.